The text below deals with one T cell receptor beta chain. As yet, its antigen is unknown. Making TCR beta cDNA involved approximately 530 ng total RNA and a constant-region primer. Modified slightly, ARM-PCR produced TCR beta libraries over three nested multiplex PCR rounds. Forward primers for TRBV1-TRBV30 and a C-beta reverse primer served the first two PCR rounds, at about 11 cycles each. One entry per CDR3 protein results from TCRdb running MiXCR on the multiplex PCR reads. The sample shows approximately 300,000 distinct CDR3 sequences, 50% to 70% of them seen only once. Out of unsorted whole blood came the blood RNA, and germline DNA was extracted as well. Patients were treatment-naive with chronic HBV infection. Around 4.1 milliliters of peripheral blood were drawn preoperatively. This CDR3 has 15 amino acids. The germline V and J ends were trimmed by 3 bases and 7 bases, with 18 bases remaining between them. Germline CDR1 reads SGHNT; CDR2 reads YENEEA.

The data were taken from a study of tumor-infiltrating lymphocytes in primary liver carcinoma. Regarding the study as a whole: Pairs of tumor regions overlapped more than tumor-adjacent and tumor-blood pairs did.

Sample: peripheral blood. The source of this sequence is a man in his forties with primary liver carcinoma and hepatitis B virus infection. The rearrangement uses TRBV11-3 and TRBJ1-1; D might be TRBD1 (5 bases). The CDR3 region has the DNA TGTGCCAGCAGCTTGGGGGACGCGGGCACCATTGAAGCTTTCTTT. The encoded protein is CASSLGDAGTIEAFF.